This TCR beta chain was found in a study of yellow fever vaccine responses in identical twins. Whole-study results and caveats: Reports say the vaccine T cell response in twins looked partly convergent and partly personalized.

On this clonotype: Antigen: not known.

TCRdb itself ran the RT-PCR reads through MiXCR, one entry per CDR3 protein. Of 30,000 to 40,000 distinct CDR3 sequences in the sample, more than 45% were seen once. The sample consisted of T cells from blood (PBMCs), unsorted or a sorted subset (not recorded which), taken before or after yellow fever vaccination (not recorded which). This clonotype was sampled from a woman younger than 35 who received the yellow fever vaccine.

DNA for the CDR3: TGCAGCGTAGAAAAGACAGGGGACTCCTACAATGAGCAGTTCTTC. Translation: CSVEKTGDSYNEQFF. The V gene is TRBV29-1, the J gene TRBJ2-1, with 8 bases identical to TRBD1. Germline CDR1 and CDR2: SQVTM and ANQGSEA. The CDR3 length is 15 residues. The V and J ends lost 6 bases and 0 bases, in that order; junction bases with no gene match: 7.